Below are 15 T cell receptor beta chains sequenced from a single sample in a study of T cells in localized non-small cell lung cancer. Sequencing was performed with immunoSEQ multiplex PCR; in TCRdb, only in-frame clones are kept and a portion is missing. The repertoire holds about 40,000 clones, with around 90% as singletons. The sample in question was peripheral blood, obtained before any cancer treatment. These receptors came from a man aged 18 to 50 with stage I lung adenocarcinoma.

The chain couples TRBV7-8 to TRBJ1-2, with D perhaps TRBD1 (5 bases). Germline assignment: CDR1 SGHVS and CDR2 FQNEAQ. This CDR3 has 13 residues. The V end was cut by 4 bases, the J end by 2 bases, with 8 bases between. The CDR3 sequence: CASSYRGNYGYTF. CDR3 coding DNA: TGTGCCAGCAGCTATAGGGGAAACTATGGCTACACCTTC.

The V call is TRBV5-8, the J call TRBJ2-5, with D possibly matching TRBD2 (5 bases). The CDR3 contains 14 residues. Trimming pared 7 bases from V and 0 bases from J, leaving 13 bases between. Germline lookup yields CDR1 SGHTS and CDR2 YDEGEE. Written as DNA, the CDR3 is TGTGCCAGCGACCAAACGGGGAACCAAGAGACCCAGTACTTC. It specifies CASDQTGNQETQYF.

The rearrangement links TRBV5-6 to TRBJ1-2, with D maybe TRBD1 (5 bases). Germline V lookup: CDR1 SGHDT, CDR2 YYEEEE. The CDR3 has 13 residues. Trimming cost V 4 bases and J 7 bases, with 14 bases left between them. CDR3 loop: CASSPRQGLGYTF. For the CDR3, the DNA is TGTGCCAGCAGCCCAAGGCAGGGCCTTGGCTACACCTTC.

This clone is a singleton in its sample. The chain recombines TRBV7-8 with TRBJ1-2; D gene uncertain. Per the germline V gene, CDR1 is SGHVS and CDR2 is FQNEAQ. The CDR3 has 13 residues. The ends were cut back, 2 bases at V and 5 bases at J, with 9 bases in the middle. The CDR3 sequence is CASSLRLSYGYTF. For the CDR3, the DNA is TGTGCCAGCAGCTTACGGCTGTCATATGGCTACACCTTC.

J is TRBJ2-4 and V is TRBV11-2, with a tentative D call TRBD2 (5 bases). This CDR3 comprises 15 residues. Germline values: CDR1 SGHAT, CDR2 FQNNGV. V lost 6 bases and J lost 1, with 13 bases in between. This CDR3 reads CASRALAGAKNIQYF. The DNA for the CDR3 is TGTGCCAGCAGGGCTCTCGCGGGCGCCAAAAACATTCAGTACTTC.

V usage is TRBV19 and J usage is TRBJ2-2; 12 positions match TRBD2. Per the germline V gene, CDR1 is LNHDA and CDR2 is SQIVND (reference sequence). The CDR3 is 18 residues long. Germline trimming cut 5 bases from V and 0 bases from J; bases unmatched to any gene: 7. Here the CDR3 reads CASSGGLAGHPNTGELFF. The CDR3 DNA is TGTGCCAGTAGTGGAGGACTAGCGGGGCACCCGAACACCGGGGAGCTGTTTTTT. The full variable domain, its missing parts supplied by reference TRBV19 and TRBJ2-2, is DGGITQSPKYLFRKEGQNVTLSCEQNLNHDAMYWYRQDPGQGLRLIYYSQIVNDFQKGDIAEGYSVSREKKESFPLTVTSAQKNPTAFYLCASSGGLAGHPNTGELFFGEGSRLTVL.

This clone was detected a few times. The sample holds other DNA sequences that translate to the same CDR3. This chain uses TRBV9 with TRBJ1-5; TRBD1 is a possible D gene (5 bases). V was trimmed by 0 bases and J by 7 bases, leaving 11 bases between them. The V gene's germline CDR1 is SGDLS and CDR2 YYNGEE. There are 14 residues in the CDR3. The CDR3 DNA reads as TGTGCCAGCAGCGTAGGGGTCGGGGGGCAGCCCCAGCATTTT. Translating gives CASSVGVGGQPQHF.

J is TRBJ2-5 and V is TRBV28; the D gene is possibly TRBD2 (7 bases). The ends were cut back, 4 bases at V and 2 bases at J, with 14 bases in the middle. CDR1 MDHEN and CDR2 SYDVKM come from the germline V gene. This CDR3 spans 15 amino acids. The CDR3 nucleotides read TGTGCCAGCAGTTCCCGGGGGGCCCGGCAAGAGACCCAGTACTTC. Its translation is CASSSRGARQETQYF.

The chain uses TRBV30 and TRBJ1-5; D is ambiguous. Per germline, CDR1 GTSNPN and CDR2 SVGIG (reference sequence). The CDR3 length is 14 residues. Trimming left V 0 bases short and J 4 bases short, with 10 bases between. The CDR3 loop is CAWSVLNGNQPQHF. In DNA, the CDR3 is TGTGCCTGGAGTGTACTTAATGGAAATCAGCCCCAGCATTTT.

V gene TRBV10-3 combines with J gene TRBJ2-1; 15 bases agree with TRBD2. CDR3 length equals 18 residues. Germline CDR1 is ENHRY and CDR2 is SYGVKD. Losses at the gene ends were 7 bases for V and 7 bases for J; bases not matched to a gene: 14. This chain's CDR3 is CAIKPKGLAGGVGNEQFF. For the CDR3, the DNA is TGTGCCATCAAACCCAAGGGACTAGCGGGGGGAGTGGGAAATGAGCAGTTCTTC.

The chain combines TRBV27 with TRBJ2-7; 8 bases line up with TRBD2. The germline V gene encodes CDR1 MNHEY and CDR2 SMNVEV (reference sequence). The length of the CDR3 is 14 residues. Trimming at V came to 5 bases and at J to 5 bases, leaving 8 bases not matched to a gene. CDR3 nucleotides: TGTGCCAGCAGTCCTCGGGGGGGCAGCCACGAGCAGTACTTC. Protein sequence: CASSPRGGSHEQYF.

The CDR3 bases are TGTGCTAGCGCTTATACAGGCGACTATGGCTACACCTTC. Protein sequence: CASAYTGDYGYTF. The chain recombines TRBV12-5 with TRBJ1-2; the D gene is possibly TRBD1 (5 bases). V was cut by 9 bases and J by 3 bases, with 14 bases left in between. Germline V gene data show CDR1 as LGHNT and CDR2 as FRNRAP. The CDR3 runs to 13 residues.

The V and J genes are TRBV6-6 and TRBJ1-2; D is perhaps TRBD1 (6 bases). In germline, CDR1 is MNHNY, CDR2 SVGAGI (reference sequence). The CDR3 loop spans 13 amino acids. V shed 6 bases and J shed 2 bases, with 10 bases lying between them. This chain's CDR3 is CASSSTGNYGYTF. CDR3 sequence (DNA): TGTGCCAGCAGCTCCACAGGGAACTATGGCTACACCTTC.

The chain employs TRBV15 and TRBJ2-2; a weak D match, TRBD1 (7 bases). The V end lost 6 bases, the J end lost 1 base, and 12 bases lay between the germline ends. CDR1 LNHNV and CDR2 YYDKDF come from the germline V gene (reference sequence). The CDR3 length is 15 residues. The CDR3 DNA reads as TGTGCCACCAGGGCGGGACAGCTGAACACCGGGGAGCTGTTTTTT. Translating it yields CATRAGQLNTGELFF.

This rearrangement joins TRBV15 to TRBJ2-7, with D possibly matching TRBD2 (5 bases). The CDR3 contains 16 residues. In germline, CDR1 is LNHNV, CDR2 YYDKDF (reference sequence). The ends were cut back, 0 bases at V and 0 bases at J, with 12 bases in the middle. CDR3 nucleotides: TGTGCCACCAGCAGAGATCTGAGGGTGAGCTCCTACGAGCAGTACTTC. Residues: CATSRDLRVSSYEQYF.